The 14 T cell receptor beta chains listed next were all sequenced from one sample in a study of shared clonotypes between healthy human individuals. Here immunoSEQ multiplex PCR was the method, and the copy in TCRdb shows in-frame clones only, minus some. In the table there are about 960,000 clones, over 60% of which are singletons. The sample was memory CD4+ T cells sorted from blood. Subset denoted: CD45RA-negative fraction. These receptors were taken from a man aged 18-30 years in good health.

The V gene is TRBV6-1, the J gene TRBJ1-1, with 9 bases lining up with TRBD1. This CDR3 region has 15 residues. Germline values: CDR1 MNHNS, CDR2 SASEGT. V dropped 2 bases and J dropped 1; count of bases not matched to a gene: 2. CDR3 in DNA: TGTGCCAGCAGTGAATGGGGACAGGGGAACACTGAAGCTTTCTTT. Translation gives CASSEWGQGNTEAFF.

The J gene is TRBJ2-7, the V gene TRBV10-2; possibly TRBD1 for D (5 bases). The germline V gene has CDR1 WSHSY and CDR2 SAAADI. V was trimmed by 7 bases and J by 1 base, leaving 11 bases between them. The CDR3 totals 13 residues. The chain's CDR3 is CASTPQGSYEQYF. The CDR3, as DNA: TGCGCCAGCACTCCCCAGGGATCCTACGAGCAGTACTTC.

The chain has TRBV14 and TRBJ1-3, with 8 nucleotides matching TRBD1. In germline, CDR1 is SGHDN, CDR2 FVKESK. CDR3 length: 16 residues. The trim removed 1 base at V and 1 base at J, leaving 3 bases unmatched. CDR3: CASSQGQGYSGNTIYF. For the CDR3, the DNA is TGTGCCAGCAGCCAAGGACAGGGGTATTCTGGAAACACCATATATTTT.

In regard to this clone: Other DNA variants within this sample encode the same CDR3. The chain carries TRBV18 and TRBJ2-5; D remains ambiguous. Trimming pared 6 bases from V and 2 bases from J, leaving 4 bases between. CDR3 size: 11 residues. CDR1 and CDR2 from the germline V gene are KGHSH and LQKENI. The CDR3: CASSVQETQYF. Written as DNA, the CDR3 is TGTGCCAGCTCCGTACAAGAGACCCAGTACTTC.

The CDR3 region is CASSAGTDTQYF. DNA of the CDR3: TGCGCCAGCAGTGCCGGCACAGATACGCAGTATTTT. V gene TRBV10-1 combines with J gene TRBJ2-3, with D unresolved. The CDR3 is made up of 12 amino acids. V gave up 4 bases and J gave up 1 base, with 3 bases separating them. Per the germline V gene, CDR1 is WNHNN and CDR2 is SYGVQD (reference sequence).

This clone appeared a few times. The genes are TRBV27 and TRBJ1-1, with 8 bases that match TRBD1. The J segment lost 8 bases and the V segment lost 6 bases, leaving 8 bases of the junction unmatched. In germline, CDR1 is MNHEY, CDR2 SMNVEV (reference sequence). The CDR3 has 13 residues. This chain's CDR3 is CASSPRGHNEAFF. The DNA for the CDR3 is TGTGCCAGCAGCCCCAGGGGGCACAACGAAGCTTTCTTT.

This clone has more than one count but fewer than ten. The rearrangement links TRBV6-1 to TRBJ1-5, with 8 nucleotides matching TRBD1. Germline V gene sequence: CDR1 MNHNS, CDR2 SASEGT. The junction had 9 bases not matched to a gene; V was cut back by 6 bases and J by 5 bases. This CDR3 has 15 amino acids. CDR3 bases: TGTGCCAGCAGCCCTACAGGGGGTCGGGATCAGCCCCAGCATTTT. Translated: CASSPTGGRDQPQHF.

The genes are TRBV13 and TRBJ2-5; D ambiguous. The V gene lost 2 bases and the J gene lost 3 bases, with 13 bases spanning the gap. The germline V gene encodes CDR1 PRHDT and CDR2 FYEKMQ (reference sequence). The CDR3 contains 15 residues. CDR3 sequence: CASSLTQVGKETQYF. CDR3 bases: TGTGCCAGCAGCTTAACCCAGGTGGGGAAAGAGACCCAGTACTTC.

The rearrangement uses TRBV19 and TRBJ2-1; either TRBD1 or TRBD2 may supply D (5 bases each). CDR3 length: 14 amino acids. Per the germline V gene, CDR1 is LNHDA and CDR2 is SQIVND (reference sequence). V lost 1 base, J lost 8 bases, and 12 bases lay in between. This CDR3 reads CASSIGGFLDEQFF. The CDR3 DNA reads as TGTGCCAGTAGTATAGGGGGGTTTTTGGATGAGCAGTTCTTC.

This clone was picked up a small number of times. The chain uses TRBV2 and TRBJ1-2, with D hard to call. Trimming took off 1 base at V and 0 bases at J, with 12 bases between the two ends. Germline V gene data show CDR1 as SNHLY and CDR2 as FYNNEI. This CDR3 contains 16 residues. The CDR3 bases are TGTGCCAGCAGTGAAGGGGCTGTAGCAGCTAACTATGGCTACACCTTC. Protein sequence: CASSEGAVAANYGYTF.

The chain has TRBV7-9 and TRBJ2-1; 7 nucleotides align to TRBD2. Germline V gives CDR1 SEHNR, CDR2 FQNEAQ (reference sequence). Trimming cost V 2 bases and J 9 bases; bases outside gene matches: 10. This CDR3 has 15 residues. The CDR3 region is CASSLSGRERTEQFF. The CDR3, as DNA: TGTGCCAGCAGCTTATCCGGGCGGGAGAGGACTGAGCAGTTCTTC.

V and J are TRBV4-1 and TRBJ2-6, with TRBD1 matching over 8 bases. This CDR3 spans 19 amino acids. V lost 3 bases, J lost 1 base, and 11 bases stayed unmatched. Germline V CDR1 and CDR2: MGHRA, YSYEKL. Here the CDR3 reads CASSQIPGQAESGANVLTF. The CDR3 DNA reads TGCGCCAGCAGCCAGATTCCGGGACAGGCGGAATCTGGGGCCAACGTCCTGACTTTC.

The V and J genes are TRBV15 and TRBJ1-3; a weak D match, TRBD1 (6 bases). The CDR3 totals 16 residues. Germline V gives CDR1 LNHNV, CDR2 YYDKDF (reference sequence). The V end lost 0 bases, the J end lost 0 bases, and 9 bases lay between the germline ends. CDR3 nucleotides: TGTGCCACCAGCAGAGAAACAGGGCCCTCTGGAAACACCATATATTTT. Its protein product is CATSRETGPSGNTIYF.

The V and J genes are TRBV28 and TRBJ1-3; no reliable D call. CDR3 length: 11 amino acids. Trimming removed 8 bases at V and 5 bases at J, with 7 bases between. Germline CDR1 is MDHEN and CDR2 is SYDVKM. Written as DNA, the CDR3 is TGTGCCAGCCTGTCCCGAAACACCATATATTTT. As protein: CASLSRNTIYF.